This T cell receptor (beta chain) was profiled in a study of beta chain features in type 1 diabetes. J lost 3 bases, V lost 5 bases, and 5 bases had no gene match. Germline lookup yields CDR1 MGHRA and CDR2 YSYEKL. This CDR3 is 16 amino acids long. Findings of the study overall: Patients with type 1 diabetes showed fewer VDJ junction insertions and more deletions. Shorter TCRB CDR3s, moderately but significantly so, marked every one of the four CD4+ subsets in Type 1 diabetes patients. Sequencing from cDNA could over-represent high-TCR-expressing cells.

Note on this clone: Its antigen is currently unknown.

Expressed TCRB transcripts were sequenced, since all the RNA that had been isolated was reverse transcribed. TCRdb's table, derived via immunoSEQ multiplex PCR, lists solely in-frame clones and lacks some. The sample contains about 230,000 clones, about a sixth of which appear only once. In total, each donor contributed a single heparinised blood draw that averaged around 0.12 L. Populations obtained by sorting all exceeded 95% purity. Material for sequencing was naive CD4+ T cells from blood. The chain combines TRBV4-1 with TRBJ2-5; 14 nucleotides align to TRBD2. This TCR was sampled from a man aged 25-40 years with type 1 diabetes. The CDR3 reads CASSKTGLAGEETQYF. CDR3 DNA: TGCGCCAGCAGCAAGACGGGACTAGCGGGAGAAGAGACCCAGTACTTC.